These 12 T cell receptor beta chains share one sample of origin, sequenced in a study of OX40 agonist ivuxolimab in advanced cancers. Produced via immunoSEQ multiplex PCR; TCRdb's table is partial and in-frame only. The sample holds approximately 60,000 clones, 84% seen once. This specimen consisted of CD4+ or CD8+ T cells sorted from blood, obtained in a trial of the OX40 agonist ivuxolimab. The receptor source for this set is an adult with an advanced solid tumor such as melanoma, head and neck, liver or kidney cancer.

V and J are TRBV10-3 and TRBJ1-2; TRBD1 matches 9 bases. The length of the CDR3 is 14 residues. CDR1 and CDR2 from the germline V gene are ENHRY and SYGVKD. The junction had 9 bases not matched to a gene; V was cut back by 3 bases and J by 10 bases. In DNA form, the CDR3 reads TGTGCCATCAGTGAAGCCGGGACAGGGTTACTCTACACCTTC. Translation gives CAISEAGTGLLYTF.

This chain uses TRBV6-4 with TRBJ2-2; tentative D call: TRBD2 (7 bases). The germline V gene has CDR1 MRHNA and CDR2 SNTAGT. V was trimmed by 3 bases and J by 1 base, leaving 12 bases between them. The CDR3 loop spans 16 amino acids. CDR3 residues: CASSEVGGLNTGELFF. In DNA form, the CDR3 reads TGTGCCAGCAGTGAAGTGGGGGGGCTGAACACCGGGGAGCTGTTTTTT.

The rearrangement joins TRBV6-6 to TRBJ2-1; TRBD2 agrees at 12 bases. The CDR3 extends over 16 amino acids. Trimming cost V 0 bases and J 12 bases; bases outside gene matches: 9. Germline CDR1 and CDR2: MNHNY and SVGAGI (reference sequence). Here the CDR3 DNA reads TGTGCCAGCAGTTACTCGTTGGCTAGCGGGGGGGCTAGGCAGTTCTTC. Its protein is CASSYSLASGGARQFF.

This chain connects TRBV4-1 to TRBJ1-3, with a weak D call TRBD1 (5 bases). Germline-derived CDR1 and CDR2 are MGHRA and YSYEKL. Trimming removed 2 bases at V and 0 bases at J, with 11 bases between. The length of the CDR3 is 16 residues. The chain's CDR3 is CASSQFAGISGNTIYF. The CDR3 DNA sequence: TGCGCCAGCAGCCAATTCGCAGGGATCTCTGGAAACACCATATATTTT.

The rearrangement joins TRBV14 to TRBJ2-3; D is ambiguous. The V gene lost 1 base and the J gene lost 7 bases, with 12 bases spanning the gap. Germline lookup yields CDR1 SGHDN and CDR2 FVKESK. CDR3 length: 14 residues. DNA for the CDR3: TGTGCCAGCAGCCAAGCTGCGGTGGCATATACGCAGTATTTT. Its translation is CASSQAAVAYTQYF. The full variable domain, with the rest looked up from reference TRBV14 and TRBJ2-3, is EAGVTQFPSHSVIEKGQTVTLRCDPISGHDNLYWYRRVMGKEIKFLLHFVKESKQDESGMPNNRFLAERTGGTYSTLKVQPAELEDSGVYFCASSQAAVAYTQYFGPGTRLTVL.

This clone turned up a few times. The chain couples TRBV4-2 to TRBJ1-2; D is ambiguous. From germline, CDR1 is LGHNA and CDR2 YNFKEQ. With 0 bases removed from V and 5 bases from J, the gap between germline ends came to 10 bases. The CDR3 runs to 14 residues. CDR3 residues: CASSQDRPFYGYTF. The CDR3 DNA is TGTGCCAGCAGCCAAGATAGGCCCTTTTATGGCTACACCTTC.

The chain combines TRBV18 with TRBJ1-1, with 9 bases identical to TRBD1. The junction had 4 bases not matched to a gene; V was cut back by 3 bases and J by 5 bases. CDR1 is KGHSH and CDR2 is LQKENI in the germline V gene. The CDR3 extends over 14 amino acids. The CDR3 coding sequence is TGTGCCAGCTCACCGGGACAGGGCCGGACTGAAGCTTTCTTT. Translation gives CASSPGQGRTEAFF.

This clone was picked up one time. This chain's CDR3 is CASSLGQGYGYTF. The CDR3 DNA reads TGTGCCAGCAGCCTCGGACAGGGTTATGGCTACACCTTC. The chain carries TRBV13 and TRBJ1-2; 8 bases fit TRBD1. J lost 5 bases, V lost 5 bases, and 4 bases had no gene match. CDR1 is PRHDT, CDR2 FYEKMQ, per germline (reference sequence). The CDR3 contains 13 residues.

DNA of the CDR3: TGTGCCAGCAGCCAATTCGCGGGGAGCGCCTACAATGAGCAGTTCTTC. It yields the protein CASSQFAGSAYNEQFF. The chain carries TRBV14 and TRBJ2-1; possible D gene TRBD2, 6 bases. Trimming left V 2 bases short and J 2 bases short, with 13 bases between. The CDR3 spans 16 residues. Germline V lookup: CDR1 SGHDN, CDR2 FVKESK.

The rearrangement links TRBV27 to TRBJ2-3, with TRBD2 matching 8 bases. V shed 6 bases, J shed 2 bases, and the junction held 4 bases outside the gene matches. The CDR3 is 14 residues long. CDR1 is MNHEY and CDR2 is SMNVEV in the germline V gene (reference sequence). CDR3 sequence: CASREAGDTDTQYF. The CDR3, as DNA: TGTGCCAGCAGAGAAGCGGGGGACACAGATACGCAGTATTTT.

This clone has a handful of counts. This rearrangement joins TRBV5-4 to TRBJ2-3; D is possibly TRBD1 (6 bases). This CDR3 spans 17 amino acids. Germline V gives CDR1 SGHNT, CDR2 YYREEE (reference sequence). Trimming pared 4 bases from V and 2 bases from J, leaving 20 bases between. The CDR3 sequence is CASSPRTQGRNTDTQYF. CDR3 sequence (DNA): TGTGCCAGCAGCCCTCGGACACAGGGACGAAACACAGATACGCAGTATTTT.

The rearrangement links TRBV2 to TRBJ2-3; weak D call: TRBD1 (5 bases). Germline V gene sequence: CDR1 SNHLY, CDR2 FYNNEI. The CDR3 contains 15 residues. The germline V and J ends were trimmed by 2 bases and 4 bases, with 13 bases remaining between them. CDR3 sequence: CASSENPIGADTQYF. The CDR3 DNA follows: TGTGCCAGCAGTGAAAACCCGATAGGGGCAGATACGCAGTATTTT.